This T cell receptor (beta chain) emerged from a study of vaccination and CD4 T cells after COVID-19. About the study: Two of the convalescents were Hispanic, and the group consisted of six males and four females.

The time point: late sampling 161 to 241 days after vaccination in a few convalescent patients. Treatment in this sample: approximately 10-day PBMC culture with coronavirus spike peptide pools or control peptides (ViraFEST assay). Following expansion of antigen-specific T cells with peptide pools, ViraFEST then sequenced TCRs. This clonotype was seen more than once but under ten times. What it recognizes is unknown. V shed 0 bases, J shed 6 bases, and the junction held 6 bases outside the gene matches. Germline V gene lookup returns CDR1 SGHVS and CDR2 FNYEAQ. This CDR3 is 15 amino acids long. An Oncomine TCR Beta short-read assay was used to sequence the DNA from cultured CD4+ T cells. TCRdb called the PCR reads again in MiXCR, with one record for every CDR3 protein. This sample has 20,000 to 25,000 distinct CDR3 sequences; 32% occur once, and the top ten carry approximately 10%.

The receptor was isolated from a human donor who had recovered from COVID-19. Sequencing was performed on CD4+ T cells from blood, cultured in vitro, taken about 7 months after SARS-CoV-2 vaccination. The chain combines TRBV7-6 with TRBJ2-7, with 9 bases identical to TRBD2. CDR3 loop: CASSLAGTSSGEQYF. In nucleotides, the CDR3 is TGTGCCAGCAGCTTAGCCGGGACTAGCTCGGGCGAGCAGTACTTC.